This TCR beta chain was sequenced in a study of Graves' ophthalmopathy and Graves' hyperthyroidism. RNA transcripts provided the template for amplifying TCR beta CDR3 regions. HTBI primers were used in a first-round RT-PCR, which preceded a second-round multiplex PCR. TCRdb analysed the multiplex PCR reads with MiXCR anew, one entry per CDR3 protein. The sample holds a few hundred thousand distinct CDR3 sequences, roughly a sixth seen once. V lost 6 bases to trimming and J lost 5 bases; unmatched junction nucleotides: 6. The CDR3 covers 14 residues. Per germline, CDR1 MDHEN and CDR2 SYDVKM. The receptor was derived from an adult man with Graves' ophthalmopathy. The V gene is TRBV28, the J gene TRBJ1-5, with TRBD1 matching over 8 bases. The sample was peripheral blood. CDR3 DNA sequence: TGTGCCAGCAGAGAGACAGGGGACGATCAGCCCCAGCATTTT. It encodes CASRETGDDQPQHF.